Presented here are 18 T cell receptor beta chains from one specimen sequenced in a study of blood T cells in healthy people across ages. Primed by a sample-barcoded 5' primer and a J-beta primer mix, a second PCR proceeded for 7 to 11 cycles. TCRdb reprocessed the 5' RACE reads with MiXCR, giving one entry per CDR3 protein. The table has 850,000 to 1,100,000 distinct CDR3 sequences, 35% to 40% seen once. Sequencing input: blood. The receptors were gathered from a man aged 18 to 35 in good health.

This clonotype turned up a few times. V usage is TRBV15 and J usage is TRBJ2-1, with TRBD2 matching 7 bases. The CDR3 has 16 residues. V lost 0 bases, J lost 6 bases, and 8 bases stayed unmatched. CDR1 and CDR2 (germline): LNHNV, YYDKDF (reference sequence). CDR3 nucleotides: TGTGCCACCAGCAGAGATCAGCGGGACTACCCCAATGAGCAGTTCTTC. Its translation: CATSRDQRDYPNEQFF.

The V gene is TRBV20-1, the J gene TRBJ1-5; no clear D. The ends were cut back, 4 bases at V and 1 base at J, with 11 bases in the middle. Germline values: CDR1 DFQATT, CDR2 SNEGSKA (reference sequence). CDR3 length: 14 amino acids. CDR3 protein: CSAKRPASNQPQHF. In nucleotides, the CDR3 is TGCAGTGCTAAAAGGCCAGCGAGCAATCAGCCCCAGCATTTT.

A few counts support this clonotype. The chain links TRBV7-8 to TRBJ1-2, with a possible D match to TRBD1 (6 bases). Between the trimmed V and J ends, which lost 3 bases and 4 bases, there was a span of 21 bases. Germline-derived CDR1 and CDR2 are SGHVS and FQNEAQ. The CDR3 runs to 17 residues. The CDR3 sequence is CASSFSAGGQLSYGYTF. The CDR3 DNA follows: TGTGCCAGCAGCTTCTCGGCGGGGGGACAATTATCCTATGGCTACACCTTC.

This clonotype has only a few counts. The chain joins TRBV6-2 or TRBV6-3 to TRBJ1-5, with TRBD1 matching over 7 bases. Germline values: CDR1 MNHEY, CDR2 SVGEGT. J lost 1 base, V lost 2 bases, and 2 bases had no gene match. The CDR3 has 15 residues. Here the CDR3 DNA reads TGTGCCAGCAGTTACGACAGGGTGAGCAATCAGCCCCAGCATTTT. Protein product: CASSYDRVSNQPQHF.

Only a few counts were recorded for this clonotype. The rearrangement links TRBV7-2 to TRBJ2-7; D is unclear. The germline CDR1 and CDR2 sequences are SGHTA and FQGNSA. V was trimmed by 5 bases and J by 1 base, leaving 15 bases between them. The CDR3 consists of 15 residues. The CDR3 region has the DNA TGTGCCAGCAGCGTTAGTGCCATCCTTTCCTACGAGCAGTACTTC. Translated, it gives CASSVSAILSYEQYF.

The V and J genes are TRBV27 and TRBJ1-2; D unclear. CDR1 is MNHEY, CDR2 SMNVEV, per germline (reference sequence). V was trimmed by 8 bases and J by 2 bases, leaving 12 bases between them. This CDR3 spans 13 amino acids. CDR3 amino acids: CASGPGGNYGYTF. In DNA form, the CDR3 reads TGTGCCAGCGGCCCAGGCGGAAACTATGGCTACACCTTC.

The sample holds a few counts of this clonotype. The chain employs TRBV20-1 and TRBJ1-4; no reliable D call. CDR1 is DFQATT, CDR2 SNEGSKA, per germline (reference sequence). Trimming took 5 bases from V and 8 from J, leaving 18 bases between them. The CDR3 spans 14 residues. CDR3 in amino acids: CSAQLTPSAEKLFF. In nucleotides, the CDR3 is TGCAGTGCTCAATTGACACCATCAGCGGAAAAACTGTTTTTT.

This clonotype was seen once. A junction end diverges from the germline sequence, so it may reflect a read error. V usage is TRBV12-3 or TRBV12-4 and J usage is TRBJ2-7; the match to TRBD2 covers 8 bases. The CDR3 runs to 13 residues. CDR3 in amino acids: CASNLREGYEQYF. In DNA form, the CDR3 reads TGTGCCAGCAATTTACGGGAGGGTTACGAGCAGTACTTC.

The rearrangement joins TRBV2 to TRBJ2-1, with 7 bases lining up with TRBD1. CDR1 and CDR2 (germline): SNHLY, FYNNEI. The CDR3 covers 15 residues. Unmatched junction bases numbered 5, after V lost 4 bases and J lost 2 bases. The CDR3, as DNA: TGTGCCAGCAGTGCCCAGGGGGTTCCCTACAATGAGCAGTTCTTC. Its translation is CASSAQGVPYNEQFF.

As concerns this clonotype: This may be a read error, as it is one base from a much larger clone. This chain connects TRBV27 to TRBJ2-7; D may be TRBD1 (6 bases). Germline V gene sequence: CDR1 MNHEY, CDR2 SMNVEV (reference sequence). V dropped 5 bases and J dropped 1 base, with 12 bases sitting between them. The CDR3 spans 14 residues. The CDR3 DNA reads TGTGCCAGCAGTGTATGGACAGCTTCCTACGAGCAGTACTTC. Protein product: CASSVWTASYEQYF.

This clonotype has just a few counts. The chain employs TRBV5-1 and TRBJ1-1; no definite D call. Trimming took 1 base from V and 3 from J, leaving 7 bases between them. The CDR3 runs 13 residues. The germline V gene has CDR1 SGHRS and CDR2 YFSETQ. The CDR3 DNA reads TGCGCCAGCAGCTTGCCCTCGGACACTGAAGCTTTCTTT. This encodes CASSLPSDTEAFF.

This CDR3 is CASGSGGLPTDTQYF. The CDR3 coding sequence is TGTGCCAGCGGTTCCGGGGGCCTTCCCACAGATACGCAGTATTTT. The genes are TRBV27 and TRBJ2-3; TRBD1 or TRBD2 may be the D gene (6 bases each). Trimming removed 8 bases from V and 2 bases from J, with 17 bases in between. Germline CDR1 MNHEY, CDR2 SMNVEV (reference sequence). This CDR3 region has 15 residues.

The chain carries TRBV7-9 and TRBJ1-2; TRBD1 is a possible D gene (6 bases). The germline V and J ends were trimmed by 1 base and 4 bases, with 10 bases remaining between them. CDR1 is SEHNR and CDR2 is FQNEAQ in the germline V gene (reference sequence). There are 14 residues in the CDR3. The CDR3 bases are TGTGCCAGCAGCTTAGGGACAGCCCCCTATGGCTACACCTTC. As protein: CASSLGTAPYGYTF.

With regard to this clonotype: One junction end disagrees with the germline gene, perhaps due to a read error. The chain carries TRBV6-5 and TRBJ1-1; D remains ambiguous. The CDR3 is made up of 15 amino acids. CDR1 and CDR2 from the germline V gene are MNHEY and SVGAGI. The CDR3 protein is CASSYSVNWNTEPFF. The DNA for the CDR3 is TGTGCCAGCAGTTACTCGGTGAACTGGAACACTGAACCTTTCTTT.

Here the CDR3 reads CASSFGGSIYGYTF. DNA for the CDR3: TGTGCCAGCAGCTTCGGAGGGTCCATCTATGGCTACACCTTC. This sequence joins TRBV7-2 and TRBJ1-2; D unresolved. CDR3 length: 14 residues. V was trimmed by 3 bases and J by 4 bases, leaving 12 bases between them. Germline V gene sequence: CDR1 SGHTA, CDR2 FQGNSA.

This clonotype was recorded only once. V gene TRBV2 combines with J gene TRBJ2-1, with 11 bases fitting TRBD2. The J call is in doubt because the DNA end fits TRBJ2-7 better. Germline CDR1 SNHLY, CDR2 FYNNEI. The CDR3 loop spans 15 amino acids. CDR3 nucleotide sequence: TGTGCCAGCAACAGAATAGCGGGGGGGAACTACGAGCAGTACTTC. This translates into CASNRIAGGNYEQYF.

The chain links TRBV3-1 to TRBJ2-1; tentative D call: TRBD2 (6 bases). The CDR3 length is 15 residues. Between the trimmed V and J ends, which lost 4 bases and 6 bases, there was a span of 16 bases. CDR1 is LGHDT and CDR2 is YNNKEL in the germline V gene (reference sequence). The CDR3 DNA sequence: TGTGCCAGCAGCCCCCCCCGCGGGAAGGGCAATGAGCAGTTCTTC. Translating gives CASSPPRGKGNEQFF.

This clonotype occurred once. This chain joins TRBV19 and TRBJ2-7; D not resolved. The CDR3 contains 13 residues. The V end lost 3 bases, the J end lost 7 bases, and 13 bases lay between the germline ends. Germline V gives CDR1 LNHDA, CDR2 SQIVND (reference sequence). CDR3 sequence (DNA): TGTGCCAGTAGTATGCTAGGTGGAAATGAGCAGTACTTC. It yields the protein CASSMLGGNEQYF.